The rows below give T cell receptor beta chains drawn from one sample of a study of OX40 agonist ivuxolimab in advanced cancers. Produced via immunoSEQ multiplex PCR; TCRdb's table is partial and in-frame only. The profile shows 63,000 or so clones, 80% to 85% of them singletons. The material sequenced was CD4+ or CD8+ T cells sorted from blood, taken in a trial of the OX40 agonist ivuxolimab. The receptors were sampled from an adult with an advanced solid tumor such as melanoma, head and neck, liver or kidney cancer. The CDR3 runs from the conserved cysteine through the conserved F or W. A D gene is named only where the DNA matches it firmly.

D gene,J gene,V gene,CDR3 protein
.,TRBJ2-3,TRBV5-6,CASSLEGTPRSDTQYF
.,TRBJ2-5,TRBV6-5,CASSYTQLYQETQYF
TRBD1,TRBJ2-5,TRBV2,CASRKTGGGWGETQYF
.,TRBJ1-1,TRBV18,CASSQYNSEAFF
.,TRBJ2-1,TRBV2,CASLEGTPSYNEQFF
.,TRBJ2-1,TRBV7-9,CASSLPPEQFF
.,TRBJ2-2,TRBV5-1,CASGSAGSTGELFF
TRBD1,TRBJ1-1,TRBV29-1,CSAGTGRNTEAFF
.,TRBJ2-3,TRBV5-4,CASSWEVMDTQYF
.,TRBJ1-6,TRBV6-6,CASSYPGADNSPLHF
.,TRBJ1-1,TRBV2,CASRQGPTEAFF
.,TRBJ1-5,TRBV11-2,CASSFLSQPQHF
TRBD1,TRBJ2-3,TRBV5-1,CASSRQGALGTDTQYF
.,TRBJ1-4,TRBV9,CASSRSGAHEKLFF
.,TRBJ2-1,TRBV11-3,CASSSRGGYNEQFF
.,TRBJ1-1,TRBV5-6,CASIPRGSTEAFF
TRBD2,TRBJ2-1,TRBV18,CASSPGLAGTYNEQFF